This T cell receptor (beta chain) was identified in a study of CD8 T cells in ankylosing spondylitis. CDR1 is DFQATT and CDR2 is SNEGSKA in the germline V gene (reference sequence). The CDR3 totals 13 residues. Trimming removed 2 bases at V and 11 bases at J, with 16 bases between. This clonotype appeared many times. Its antigen is still unknown. By quantitative 5'-RACE with molecular barcodes, the TCR beta libraries were made. TCRdb called the 5' RACE reads again in MiXCR, with one record for every CDR3 protein. The sample carries around 150,000 distinct CDR3 sequences, under 14% recorded once. Study results and caveats: A motif of 8 or 9 highly homologous TCR beta variants was seen as apparently characteristic of ankylosing spondylitis blood. With a CD8+ phenotype, disease-linked clones were relatively rare in peripheral blood.

This chain links TRBV20-1 with TRBJ2-1, with D hard to call. The sequenced material came from blood, either unsorted or a sorted T cell fraction (not recorded which). The source is a male donor with ankylosing spondylitis or in good health (not recorded which). In DNA form, the CDR3 reads TGCAGTGCTAGACCCCCCTCACCCGGACAGCAGTTCTTC. It codes for CSARPPSPGQQFF.